The 20 T cell receptor beta chains below were found in one sample sequenced in a study of T cells after yellow fever vaccination. TCRdb processed the 5' RACE reads anew with MiXCR; each CDR3 protein has one entry. The sample records some 320,000 distinct CDR3 sequences, 4% to 5.5% being singletons. Specimen: PBMCs, collected 15 days after the yellow fever booster vaccination. Every receptor here comes from a man aged 18 to 29 who received the YFV17D yellow fever vaccine.

This clonotype was seen ten or more times. The chain uses TRBV7-9 and TRBJ2-7, with a possible D match to TRBD1 (6 bases). The V gene's germline CDR1 is SEHNR and CDR2 FQNEAQ (reference sequence). The CDR3 sequence is 14 residues long. Trimming shortened V by 4 bases and J by 6 bases, and 16 bases separated the two germline ends. The CDR3 loop is CASSSDSTTLEQYF. DNA for the CDR3: TGTGCCAGCAGCTCGGACAGCACTACTCTCGAGCAGTACTTC.

This clonotype was detected many times. The rearrangement uses TRBV20-1 and TRBJ1-5, with 8 positions matching TRBD1. Germline loops: CDR1 DFQATT, CDR2 SNEGSKA (reference sequence). This CDR3 is 12 amino acids long. V shed 8 bases, J shed 7 bases, and the junction held 7 bases outside the gene matches. CDR3 loop: CSPGQGGQPQHF. CDR3 nucleotide sequence: TGCAGTCCTGGACAGGGTGGGCAGCCCCAGCATTTT.

The CDR3 sequence is CASSRTGFGETQYF. The CDR3 DNA sequence: TGTGCCAGCAGCAGAACAGGGTTTGGGGAGACCCAGTACTTC. V usage is TRBV7-2 and J usage is TRBJ2-5, with D possibly matching TRBD1 (6 bases). Trimming shortened V by 5 bases and J by 5 bases, and 15 bases separated the two germline ends. This CDR3 has 14 amino acids. Germline V gene lookup returns CDR1 SGHTA and CDR2 FQGNSA. The whole variable domain, remainder taken from reference TRBV7-2 and TRBJ2-5, is GAGVSQSPSNKVTEKGKDVELRCDPISGHTALYWYRQSLGQGLEFLIYFQGNSAPDKSGLPSDRFSAERTGGSVSTLTIQRTQQEDSAVYLCASSRTGFGETQYFGPGTRLLVL.

The sample holds a few counts of this clonotype. This chain joins TRBV20-1 and TRBJ1-1; 9 bases match TRBD1. Looked up from germline, CDR1 is DFQATT and CDR2 is SNEGSKA (reference sequence). Trimming took 0 bases from V and 6 from J; bases not matched to a gene: 5. The CDR3 extends over 14 amino acids. For the CDR3, the DNA is TGCAGTGCTAGAGATAGGACAGGGGTCGCTGAAGCTTTCTTT. It encodes CSARDRTGVAEAFF.

The chain uses TRBV6-2 or TRBV6-3 and TRBJ1-2; D not certain. The CDR3 spans 14 residues. Germline V CDR1 and CDR2: MNHEY, SVGEGT. Trimming stripped 2 bases from V and 4 bases from J, with 11 bases between. The chain's CDR3 is CASSYPSASYGYTF. CDR3 DNA sequence: TGTGCCAGCAGTTACCCAAGTGCGAGCTATGGCTACACCTTC.

This clonotype was detected ten times or more. This chain uses TRBV7-6 with TRBJ2-3; 13 bases are a match to TRBD2. Germline CDR1 and CDR2: SGHVS and FNYEAQ. The CDR3 has 15 residues. The junction had 3 bases not matched to a gene; V was cut back by 4 bases and J by 5 bases. CDR3 amino acids: CASSSWTSGGDTQYF. The DNA for the CDR3 is TGTGCCAGCAGCTCCTGGACTAGCGGGGGAGATACGCAGTATTTT. Combining the CDR3 with reference TRBV7-6 and TRBJ2-3 gives the whole variable domain GAGVSQSPRYKVTKRGQDVALRCDPISGHVSLYWYRQALGQGPEFLTYFNYEAQQDKSGLPNDRFSAERPEGSISTLTIQRTEQRDSAMYRCASSSWTSGGDTQYFGPGTRLTVL.

This clonotype was picked up a small number of times. The chain combines TRBV7-9 with TRBJ2-5; 13 bases align to TRBD2. Germline values: CDR1 SEHNR, CDR2 FQNEAQ (reference sequence). The V segment lost 5 bases and the J segment 0 bases; nucleotides outside the gene matches: 12. CDR3 length: 19 amino acids. The CDR3 loop reads CASSHGLAGVPEYQETQYF. As DNA, the CDR3 is TGTGCCAGCAGCCACGGACTAGCGGGGGTCCCCGAGTACCAAGAGACCCAGTACTTC.

This clonotype has only a few counts. The chain employs TRBV28 and TRBJ1-1; no definite D call. V gave up 7 bases and J gave up 3 bases, with 18 bases separating them. This CDR3 has 15 amino acids. The germline CDR1 and CDR2 sequences are MDHEN and SYDVKM. The CDR3 reads CASTAETRRDTEAFF. The CDR3 bases are TGTGCCAGCACCGCCGAGACTCGGAGGGACACTGAAGCTTTCTTT.

This clonotype was detected many times. This sequence joins TRBV7-2 and TRBJ1-2; D is unresolved. CDR3 length equals 13 residues. Trimming removed 5 bases at V and 4 bases at J, with 11 bases between. Germline V gives CDR1 SGHTA, CDR2 FQGNSA. The CDR3: CASSPRLRYGYTF. In nucleotides, the CDR3 is TGTGCCAGCAGCCCGCGCCTTCGCTATGGCTACACCTTC.

The J gene is TRBJ1-2, the V gene TRBV24-1; TRBD1 matches 9 bases. The CDR3 loop spans 15 amino acids. From germline, CDR1 is KGHDR and CDR2 SFDVKD. V dropped 7 bases and J dropped 7; count of bases not matched to a gene: 12. The chain's CDR3 is CATSEGTGRLGGYTF. In DNA, the CDR3 is TGTGCCACCAGCGAGGGGACAGGGAGGTTGGGTGGCTACACCTTC.

The table lists this clonotype with many counts. V is TRBV12-3 or TRBV12-4 and J is TRBJ2-7; D call uncertain. Between the trimmed V and J ends, which lost 3 bases and 12 bases, there was a span of 15 bases. The CDR3 covers 12 residues. CDR3 bases: TGTGCCAGCAGTTTTAGTACGGGTTACACGTACTTC. Protein product: CASSFSTGYTYF.

There are a few counts of this clonotype. The chain uses TRBV18 and TRBJ1-2, with 8 bases aligning to TRBD1. Per germline, CDR1 KGHSH and CDR2 LQKENI. There are 14 residues in the CDR3. The V segment lost 3 bases and the J segment 8 bases; nucleotides outside the gene matches: 8. DNA for the CDR3: TGTGCCAGCTCACCGCGAGGACAGGGATTAGGCTACACCTTC. Translated, it gives CASSPRGQGLGYTF.

The sample holds a few counts of this clonotype. The V call is TRBV5-1, the J call TRBJ2-7; D is uncertain. This CDR3 is built from 15 residues. The germline V gene has CDR1 SGHRS and CDR2 YFSETQ. V was shortened by 7 bases and J by 0 bases, with 17 bases between the two germline ends. The CDR3 DNA reads TGCGCCAGCGCACTGAGCCCGGTTTACTCCTACGAGCAGTACTTC. Translated: CASALSPVYSYEQYF.

This clonotype has just a few counts. J is TRBJ2-1 and V is TRBV9; either TRBD1 or TRBD2 may supply D (7 bases each). Looked up from germline, CDR1 is SGDLS and CDR2 is YYNGEE. The germline V and J ends were trimmed by 1 base and 7 bases, with 21 bases remaining between them. This CDR3 contains 17 residues. DNA of the CDR3: TGTGCCAGCAGCGTAAGCCCAGGGGGGGCAGGGAGGAATGAGCAGTTCTTC. Its translation: CASSVSPGGAGRNEQFF.

This clonotype was recorded many times. This chain links TRBV4-3 with TRBJ2-1, with D perhaps TRBD1 or TRBD2 (5 bases each). Germline CDR1 reads LGHNA; CDR2 reads YSLEER. With 1 base removed from V and 7 bases from J, the gap between germline ends came to 17 bases. The CDR3 length is 16 residues. This chain's CDR3 is CASSQGGGNRRNEQFF. CDR3 DNA sequence: TGCGCCAGCAGCCAAGGTGGGGGTAACAGAAGAAATGAGCAGTTCTTC.

This clonotype was observed many times. V is TRBV7-8 and J is TRBJ2-1; 12 bases map to TRBD2. This CDR3 spans 15 amino acids. Germline lookup yields CDR1 SGHVS and CDR2 FQNEAQ. The V gene end was trimmed by 2 bases and the J gene end by 6 bases; junction bases not matched to a gene: 2. CDR3 in amino acids: CASSLLAGGPNEQFF. The CDR3 region has the DNA TGTGCCAGCAGCTTACTAGCGGGGGGGCCCAATGAGCAGTTCTTC.

This clonotype was found many times. The V gene is TRBV7-2, the J gene TRBJ1-2; D gene unclear. V lost 0 bases to trimming and J lost 4 bases, with 6 bases between them. Germline V lookup: CDR1 SGHTA, CDR2 FQGNSA. The CDR3 sequence is 13 residues long. The CDR3, as DNA: TGTGCCAGCAGCTTAGCACGGCCCTATGGCTACACCTTC. Protein sequence: CASSLARPYGYTF.

This clonotype was recorded at least ten times. The chain uses TRBV7-2 and TRBJ2-7; TRBD2 agrees at 7 bases. The CDR3 runs 15 residues. With V trimmed by 0 bases and J by 3 bases, 5 bases remained unmatched. Germline V CDR1 and CDR2: SGHTA, FQGNSA. The CDR3 here is CASSLAPSGDYEQYV. The CDR3 DNA sequence: TGTGCCAGCAGCTTAGCGCCCAGCGGGGACTACGAGCAGTACGTC.

This sequence joins TRBV19 and TRBJ2-1; 9 nucleotides match TRBD1. Per germline, CDR1 LNHDA and CDR2 SQIVND (reference sequence). The CDR3 spans 15 residues. Trimming at V came to 5 bases and at J to 9 bases, leaving 11 bases not matched to a gene. DNA of the CDR3: TGTGCCAGTAGTCTCCACAGGACAGGGGTTACTGAGCAGTTCTTC. It specifies CASSLHRTGVTEQFF.

V usage is TRBV14 and J usage is TRBJ1-5; D perhaps matches TRBD1 (5 bases). The germline V gene encodes CDR1 SGHDN and CDR2 FVKESK. V was trimmed by 3 bases and J by 3 bases, leaving 18 bases between them. The CDR3 totals 17 residues. DNA of the CDR3: TGTGCCAGCAGCCACAGCAGGGTACACAACGCCAATCAGCCCCAGCATTTT. Amino acid sequence: CASSHSRVHNANQPQHF.